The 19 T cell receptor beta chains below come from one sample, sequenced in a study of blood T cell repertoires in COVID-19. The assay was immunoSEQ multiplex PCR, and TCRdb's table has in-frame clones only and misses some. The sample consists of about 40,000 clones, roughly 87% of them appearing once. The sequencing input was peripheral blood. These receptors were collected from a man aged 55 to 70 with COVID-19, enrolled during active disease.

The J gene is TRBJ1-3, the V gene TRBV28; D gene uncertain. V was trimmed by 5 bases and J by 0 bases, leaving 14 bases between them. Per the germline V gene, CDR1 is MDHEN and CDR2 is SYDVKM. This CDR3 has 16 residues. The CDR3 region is CASSPSKYSSGNTIYF. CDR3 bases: TGTGCCAGCAGTCCGTCTAAGTATTCCTCTGGAAACACCATATATTTT.

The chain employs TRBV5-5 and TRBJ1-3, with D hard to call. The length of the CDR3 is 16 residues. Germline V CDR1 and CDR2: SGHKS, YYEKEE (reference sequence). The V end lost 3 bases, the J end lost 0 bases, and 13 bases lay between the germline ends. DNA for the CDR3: TGTGCCAGCAGCTCCGCCGGGTCTTACTCTGGAAACACCATATATTTT. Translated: CASSSAGSYSGNTIYF.

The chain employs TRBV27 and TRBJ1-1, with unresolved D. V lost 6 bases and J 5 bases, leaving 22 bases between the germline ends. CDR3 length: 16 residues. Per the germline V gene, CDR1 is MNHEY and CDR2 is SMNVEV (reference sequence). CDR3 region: CASSRGGQQARTEAFF. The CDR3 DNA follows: TGTGCCAGCAGCCGCGGCGGGCAGCAGGCTCGGACTGAAGCTTTCTTT.

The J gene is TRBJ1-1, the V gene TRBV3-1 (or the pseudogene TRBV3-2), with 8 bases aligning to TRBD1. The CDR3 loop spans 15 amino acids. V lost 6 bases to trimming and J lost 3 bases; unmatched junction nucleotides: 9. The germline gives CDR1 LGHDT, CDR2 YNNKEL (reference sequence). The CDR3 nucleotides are TGTGCCAGCAGTCAGACGACAGGGGTGTACACTGAAGCTTTCTTT. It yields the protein CASSQTTGVYTEAFF.

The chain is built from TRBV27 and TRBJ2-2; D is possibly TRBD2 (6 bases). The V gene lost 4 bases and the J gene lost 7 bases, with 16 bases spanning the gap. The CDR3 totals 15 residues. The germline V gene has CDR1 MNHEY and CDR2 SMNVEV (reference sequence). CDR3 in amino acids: CASSWQLTSRGELFF. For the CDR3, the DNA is TGTGCCAGCAGTTGGCAACTGACTAGTCGCGGGGAGCTGTTTTTT.

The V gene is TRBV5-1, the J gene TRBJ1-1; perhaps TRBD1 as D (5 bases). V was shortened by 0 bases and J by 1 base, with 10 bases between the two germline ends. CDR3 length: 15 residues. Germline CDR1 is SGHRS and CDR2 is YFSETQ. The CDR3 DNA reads TGCGCCAGCAGCTTGGAGGGTAGGGGGAACACTGAAGCTTTCTTT. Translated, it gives CASSLEGRGNTEAFF.

CDR3 residues: CASNPTYRADEKLFF. As DNA, the CDR3 is TGTGCCAGTAACCCGACGTACAGGGCGGATGAAAAACTGTTTTTT. V is TRBV19 and J is TRBJ1-4; a possible D gene is TRBD1 (6 bases). The ends were cut back, 7 bases at V and 6 bases at J, with 18 bases in the middle. This CDR3 is 15 amino acids long. CDR1 LNHDA and CDR2 SQIVND come from the germline V gene (reference sequence).

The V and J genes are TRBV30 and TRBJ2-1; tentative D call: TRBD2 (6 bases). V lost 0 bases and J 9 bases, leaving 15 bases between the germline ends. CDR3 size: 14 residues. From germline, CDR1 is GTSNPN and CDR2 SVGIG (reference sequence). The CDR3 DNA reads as TGTGCCTGGAGTGTGACGGGAGTAAAAAGTGAGCAGTTCTTC. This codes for CAWSVTGVKSEQFF. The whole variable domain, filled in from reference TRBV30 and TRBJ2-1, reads SQTIHQWPATLVQPVGSPLSLECTVEGTSNPNLYWYRQAAGRGLQLLFYSVGIGQISSEVPQNLSASRPQDRQFILSSKKLLLSDSGFYLCAWSVTGVKSEQFFGPGTRLTVL.

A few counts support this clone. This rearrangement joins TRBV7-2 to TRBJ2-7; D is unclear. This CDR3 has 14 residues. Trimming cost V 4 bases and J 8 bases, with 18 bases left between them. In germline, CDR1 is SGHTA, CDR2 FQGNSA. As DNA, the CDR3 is TGTGCCAGCAGCTCCCTAGACCCACTACGTCAGCAGTACTTC. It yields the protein CASSSLDPLRQQYF.

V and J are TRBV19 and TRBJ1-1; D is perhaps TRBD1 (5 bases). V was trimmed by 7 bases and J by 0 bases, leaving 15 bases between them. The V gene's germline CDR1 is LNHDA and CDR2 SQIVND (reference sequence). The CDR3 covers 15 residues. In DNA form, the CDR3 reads TGTGCCAGTACCAAACCAGGGCGGATGAACACTGAAGCTTTCTTT. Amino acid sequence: CASTKPGRMNTEAFF.

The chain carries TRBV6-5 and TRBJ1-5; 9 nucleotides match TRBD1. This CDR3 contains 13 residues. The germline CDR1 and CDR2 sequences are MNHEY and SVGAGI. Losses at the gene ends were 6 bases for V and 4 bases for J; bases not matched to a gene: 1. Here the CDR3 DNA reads TGTGCCAGCAGAGGGACAGGGAATCAGCCCCAGCATTTT. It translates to CASRGTGNQPQHF.

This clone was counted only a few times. This CDR3 is CASVPLRASEAFF. CDR3 DNA sequence: TGTGCCAGCGTGCCCCTCAGGGCGTCTGAAGCTTTCTTT. The chain recombines TRBV28 with TRBJ1-1, with a tentative D call TRBD1 (5 bases). The V end was cut by 8 bases, the J end by 6 bases, with 16 bases between. CDR1 and CDR2 from the germline V gene are MDHEN and SYDVKM. This CDR3 region has 13 residues.

The CDR3 DNA reads TGTGCCAGCAACCCGGGACAGGGATACTATGGCTACACCTTC. It is translated as CASNPGQGYYGYTF. The rearrangement links TRBV28 to TRBJ1-2; the match to TRBD1 covers 9 bases. Germline V gene lookup returns CDR1 MDHEN and CDR2 SYDVKM. V trimming: 7 bases; J trimming: 3 bases; junction bases outside the gene matches: 6. This CDR3 is built from 14 residues.

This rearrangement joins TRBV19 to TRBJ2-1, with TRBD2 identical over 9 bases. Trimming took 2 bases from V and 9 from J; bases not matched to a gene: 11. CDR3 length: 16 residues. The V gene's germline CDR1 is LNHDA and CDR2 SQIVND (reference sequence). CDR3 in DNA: TGTGCCAGTAGTATAATCAGTGGCGGGAGGGCTGGTGAGCAGTTCTTC. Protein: CASSIISGGRAGEQFF.

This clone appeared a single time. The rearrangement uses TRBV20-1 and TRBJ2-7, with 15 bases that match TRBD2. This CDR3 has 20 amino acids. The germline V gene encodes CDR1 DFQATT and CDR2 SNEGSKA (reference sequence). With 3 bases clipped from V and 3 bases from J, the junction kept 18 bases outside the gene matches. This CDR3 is CSASRAGWTSGRALRYEQYF. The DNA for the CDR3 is TGCAGTGCTAGTCGGGCGGGCTGGACTAGCGGGAGGGCACTGCGCTACGAGCAGTACTTC.

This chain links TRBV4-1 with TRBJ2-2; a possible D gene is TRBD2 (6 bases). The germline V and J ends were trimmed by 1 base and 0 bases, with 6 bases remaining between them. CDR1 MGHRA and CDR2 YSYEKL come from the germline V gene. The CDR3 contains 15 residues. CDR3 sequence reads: CASSQGGANTGELFF. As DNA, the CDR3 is TGCGCCAGCAGCCAAGGGGGGGCGAACACCGGGGAGCTGTTTTTT.

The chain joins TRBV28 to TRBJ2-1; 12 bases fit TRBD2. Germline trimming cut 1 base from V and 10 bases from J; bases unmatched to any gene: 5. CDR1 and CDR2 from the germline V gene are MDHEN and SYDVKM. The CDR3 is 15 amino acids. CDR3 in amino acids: CASSLYTSGGQEQFF. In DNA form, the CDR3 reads TGTGCCAGCAGTTTATACACTAGCGGGGGGCAGGAGCAGTTCTTC. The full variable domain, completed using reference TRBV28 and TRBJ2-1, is DVKVTQSSRYLVKRTGEKVFLECVQDMDHENMFWYRQDPGLGLRLIYFSYDVKMKEKGDIPEGYSVSREKKERFSLILESASTNQTSMYLCASSLYTSGGQEQFFGPGTRLTVL.

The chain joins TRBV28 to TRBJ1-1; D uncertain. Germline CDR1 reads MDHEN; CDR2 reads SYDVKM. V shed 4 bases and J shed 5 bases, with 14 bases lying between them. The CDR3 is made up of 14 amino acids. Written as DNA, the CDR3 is TGTGCCAGCAGTTACCCCCATCCCGGGACTGAAGCTTTCTTT. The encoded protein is CASSYPHPGTEAFF.

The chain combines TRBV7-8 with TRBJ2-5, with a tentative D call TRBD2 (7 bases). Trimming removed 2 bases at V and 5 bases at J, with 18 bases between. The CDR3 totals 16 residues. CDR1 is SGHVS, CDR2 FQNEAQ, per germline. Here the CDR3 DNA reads TGTGCCAGCAGCTTACACCGGGGGCGGGGGTCGGAGACCCAGTACTTC. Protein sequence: CASSLHRGRGSETQYF.